A selection of T cell receptor beta chains follows, all from one sample in a study of technical replicates of blood from a handful of donors. Generated by immunoSEQ multiplex PCR, the TCRdb table keeps only in-frame clones and is missing some. The repertoire holds about 62,000 clones, 80% to 90% seen once, with roughly 4.8% in the top ten. Sample: PBMCs. The receptors shown here come from a human donor in good health. Some clones in this sample may be carry-over from other donors' samples. CDR3s leave out the opening cysteine and the closing phenylalanine or tryptophan. Fields, in order: V gene, J gene, CDR3 protein.

TRBV18	TRBJ1-1	ASSPPGTVMNTEAF
TRBV19	TRBJ1-5	ASSMDRIYQPQH
TRBV9	TRBJ1-3	ASSTQGFAGNTIY
TRBV11-2	TRBJ2-7	ASSPWTGEEQY
TRBV7-3	TRBJ1-1	ASSPWTGGNTEAF
TRBV5-8	TRBJ2-1	ASSRRRLAGYEQF
TRBV7-7	TRBJ2-5	ASSLGTSGQETQY
TRBV9	TRBJ2-5	ASSATLAGGRETQY
TRBV29-1	TRBJ2-7	SVASPEQY
TRBV30	TRBJ1-3	AWSKDRESGNTIY
TRBV7-9	TRBJ2-5	ASSIRTGDQETQY
TRBV9	TRBJ1-1	ASSVAGANTEAF
TRBV6-5	TRBJ2-7	ASSSTSGEQY
TRBV5-6	TRBJ2-6	ASSPRVSGANVLT
TRBV4-1	TRBJ1-5	ASSQNGLEGQPQH
TRBV7-2	TRBJ2-7	ASSTTGGREQY
TRBV11-2	TRBJ2-3	ASSFPGLARDTQY
TRBV7-9	TRBJ1-2	ASSKGGTGFDGYT
TRBV6-1	TRBJ2-3	ASSTLAFADTQY
TRBV6-5	TRBJ1-3	ASRGQGVSGNTIY
TRBV18	TRBJ2-3	ASSPRLAGAVDTQY
TRBV29-1	TRBJ2-7	SVVGGASSYEQY
TRBV30	TRBJ2-2	AWSRGTGELF
TRBV5-1	TRBJ2-2	ASSLGRTSGTNTGELF
TRBV5-6	TRBJ1-3	ASSLGGLTGNTIY
TRBV5-4	TRBJ2-4	ASSSGVKNIQY
TRBV5-6	TRBJ2-3	ASSRGLAGAGRQY
TRBV5-6	TRBJ2-4	ASSKPGGGINIQY
TRBV5-4	TRBJ2-6	ASSFGTGATSGANVLT
TRBV7-9	TRBJ2-7	ASSLVTGWSWDFSYEQY
TRBV5-4	TRBJ1-5	ASSRGGDSNQPQH
TRBV2	TRBJ1-2	ASSPRRLGEVAGYT
TRBV7-9	TRBJ2-7	ASSFSSGGVSEQY
TRBV30	TRBJ2-5	ASGLAGGIETQY
TRBV9	TRBJ2-2	ASSPQGAGGYTGELF
TRBV7-7	TRBJ2-7	ASSPAGSYEQY
TRBV29-1	TRBJ2-1	SVDRGVNEQF
TRBV7-2	TRBJ1-2	ASSLDPPPGYGYT
TRBV6-6	TRBJ1-2	ASSYDMESGGYT
TRBV2	TRBJ1-5	ASSEAQGTGGGQPQH
TRBV29-1	TRBJ2-5	SVAGGRTEETQY